Below, one TCR beta chain is given with its context. Sequenced by immunoSEQ multiplex PCR; TCRdb stores in-frame clones only, minus some. Here the sample spans about 270,000 clones, 65% to 90% being singletons. The data were obtained in a study of blood T cell repertoires in COVID-19. The overall study: Both acute and convalescent COVID-19 samples were obtained from the United States, Italy and Spain.

Per the germline V gene, CDR1 is LNHDA and CDR2 is SQIVND (reference sequence). This CDR3 has 15 residues. J gave up 6 bases and V 9 bases, and 13 bases lay outside the gene matches. The source material was peripheral blood. The chain links TRBV19 to TRBJ2-2; 7 bases align to TRBD1. The clonotype originates from a human donor in a cohort sampled during active COVID-19. DNA for the CDR3: TGTGCCAGCCAGTCCACCCCCACAGGGGCCGGGGAGCTGTTTTTT. Its translation is CASQSTPTGAGELFF.